This T cell receptor beta chain originates from a study of cytomegalovirus exposure and HLA in healthy donors. Study summary: Both the approximately 130 validation repertoires and the approximately 640 first-cohort repertoires used the same platform, as reported by a later analysis.

Worth noting for this clone: What it binds is not known.

The V segment lost 0 bases and the J segment 3 bases; nucleotides outside the gene matches: 5. The CDR3 sequence is 17 residues long. Germline V lookup: CDR1 LNHNV, CDR2 YYDKDF (reference sequence). Clones were sequenced by immunoSEQ multiplex PCR, and TCRdb holds only the in-frame ones, with some missing. The repertoire holds about 84,000 clones, approximately 91% seen once, with approximately 2.2% in the top ten. General study points: Investigators reported 150 to 200 TCR beta chains as tied to cytomegalovirus.

This TCR derives from a man aged 25-40 years in good health and CMV-seronegative. The chain links TRBV15 to TRBJ2-1; 10 bases are shared with TRBD2. Sample: PBMCs. This CDR3 reads CATSRELAGSSYNEQFF. In DNA, the CDR3 is TGTGCCACCAGCAGAGAACTAGCGGGGTCCAGCTACAATGAGCAGTTCTTC.